The subject of this entry is one T cell receptor beta chain. In the original processing: The authors estimated nucleated cell counts from reference gene primer amplification. The data were produced by immunoSEQ multiplex PCR, yet TCRdb's version contains in-frame clones alone and is incomplete. V, J and clone size derive from that table, while D and trimming were established from the DNA sequence. The sample shows roughly 40,000 clones, about 91% of them seen only once. The record originates from a study of blood T cell repertoires in COVID-19. Study at large: The United States, Italy and Spain provided the acute and convalescent COVID-19 samples. T cells, B-cell-depleted T cells, or PBMCs supplied cDNA or gDNA.

Sequenced: peripheral blood. The TCR comes from a man in his fifties or sixties with active COVID-19.

The CDR3 spells CASSGGAGQGNTGELFF. The DNA of the CDR3 is TGTGCCAGCAGCGGAGGAGCGGGACAGGGGAACACCGGGGAGCTGTTTTTT. This chain uses TRBV9 with TRBJ2-2; 9 positions agree with TRBD1. Per germline, CDR1 SGDLS and CDR2 YYNGEE. CDR3 length: 17 amino acids. V gave up 3 bases and J gave up 1 base; unmatched junction bases: 7.